Each of the 25 T cell receptor beta chains below was sequenced from the same sample in a study of blood T cells in healthy people across ages. Primed by a sample-barcoded 5' primer and a J-beta primer mix, a second PCR proceeded for about 6 to 12 cycles. TCRdb passed the 5' RACE reads through MiXCR, listing each CDR3 protein once. This table has roughly 700,000 distinct CDR3 sequences, 20% to 25% appearing once. The same specimen was also included in a second study, on T cells of mothers and their children.

The source material was blood. The receptors were sampled from a boy between 10 and 17 years old in good health.

This clonotype was counted a few times. The CDR3 nucleotides are TGCAGCGTTCAGGCCACCCGGGGAGGGGAGACCCAGTACTTC. This codes for CSVQATRGGETQYF. The rearrangement uses TRBV29-1 and TRBJ2-5; TRBD2 matches at 7 bases. The V gene end was trimmed by 5 bases and the J gene end by 5 bases; junction bases not matched to a gene: 11. The germline CDR1 and CDR2 sequences are SQVTM and ANQGSEA. This CDR3 comprises 14 residues.

The genes are TRBV6-6 and TRBJ2-1; D may match TRBD1 or TRBD2 (5 bases each). With 5 bases removed from V and 14 bases from J, the gap between germline ends came to 19 bases. Per germline, CDR1 MNHNY and CDR2 SVGAGI (reference sequence). The CDR3 sequence is 13 residues long. The CDR3 DNA follows: TGTGCCAGCAGTCACCTCTCGGGGCAGGGTGAGTTCTTC. The encoded protein is CASSHLSGQGEFF.

This clonotype has more than one count but fewer than ten. The rearrangement uses TRBV7-9 and TRBJ1-6; D is unresolved. Germline CDR1 and CDR2: SEHNR and FQNEAQ (reference sequence). V lost 1 base and J lost 8, with 9 bases in between. The CDR3 spans 14 residues. CDR3 region: CASSLDGVYSPLHF. For the CDR3, the DNA is TGTGCCAGCAGCTTAGATGGTGTCTATTCACCCCTCCACTTT.

This clonotype was counted only a few times. This chain connects TRBV4-3 to TRBJ2-7, with no clear D. This CDR3 has 15 residues. Germline CDR1 reads LGHNA; CDR2 reads YSLEER. Between the trimmed V and J ends, which lost 0 bases and 3 bases, there was a span of 12 bases. CDR3 in DNA: TGCGCCAGCAGCCAAGATAAAGGAACCCACTACGAGCAGTACTTC. It codes for CASSQDKGTHYEQYF.

This chain joins TRBV20-1 and TRBJ2-1; 7 nucleotides agree with TRBD2. Germline values: CDR1 DFQATT, CDR2 SNEGSKA (reference sequence). This CDR3 is built from 14 residues. V trimming: 8 bases; J trimming: 7 bases; junction bases outside the gene matches: 14. This chain's CDR3 is CSSNGGRRWNEQFF. CDR3 nucleotides: TGCAGTTCTAACGGGGGGAGAAGGTGGAATGAGCAGTTCTTC.

For this clonotype: Mismatch with germline at one junction end may stem from a read error. V is TRBV7-9 and J is TRBJ1-1, with D possibly matching TRBD1 (5 bases). CDR1 and CDR2 (germline): SEHNR, FQNEAQ (reference sequence). The CDR3 contains 13 residues. The CDR3 DNA sequence: TGTGACAGCAGCTTAGTTTCGGGGCAGGAAGCTTTCTTT. Translation: CDSSLVSGQEAFF.

There are many counts of this clonotype. The junction departs from germline at one end; a sequencing error may be responsible. V is TRBV5-1 and J is TRBJ2-5; 7 bases agree with TRBD1. The CDR3 sequence is 13 residues long. Looked up from germline, CDR1 is SGHRS and CDR2 is YFSETQ. The CDR3 region has the DNA TGTGCCAGCAGGGGAACAGGGGAAGAGACCCAGTACTTC. It encodes CASRGTGEETQYF.

The chain recombines TRBV28 with TRBJ1-1, with 8 nucleotides matching TRBD1. The trim removed 5 bases at V and 0 bases at J, leaving 11 bases unmatched. Germline lookup yields CDR1 MDHEN and CDR2 SYDVKM. This CDR3 has 17 residues. This CDR3 is CASSHPQAGGLNTEAFF. The CDR3 nucleotides are TGTGCCAGCAGTCACCCCCAGGCAGGGGGCCTGAACACTGAAGCTTTCTTT.

The gene calls are TRBV5-1 and TRBJ1-1; D call uncertain. The germline V and J ends were trimmed by 1 base and 4 bases, with 11 bases remaining between them. CDR1 and CDR2 (germline): SGHRS, YFSETQ. This CDR3 is built from 14 residues. CDR3 sequence: CASSLNPGSTEAFF. In DNA form, the CDR3 reads TGCGCCAGCAGCTTGAATCCGGGGAGCACTGAAGCTTTCTTT. The full variable domain, in which reference TRBV5-1 and TRBJ1-1 provide the parts outside the CDR3, is KAGVTQTPRYLIKTRGQQVTLSCSPISGHRSVSWYQQTPGQGLQFLFEYFSETQRNKGNFPGRFSGRQFSNSRSEMNVSTLELGDSALYLCASSLNPGSTEAFFGQGTRLTVV.

The V gene is TRBV10-3, the J gene TRBJ1-5, with D unclear. The germline V gene has CDR1 ENHRY and CDR2 SYGVKD. With 2 bases removed from V and 6 bases from J, the gap between germline ends came to 8 bases. This CDR3 is 13 amino acids long. CDR3 coding DNA: TGTGCCATCAGTGAGAATCTAGGTCAGCCCCAGCATTTT. Translation: CAISENLGQPQHF.

For the CDR3, the DNA is TGTGCCAGCAGCGGGTCAGGGGAGGTAGAAGCTTTCTTT. Encoded protein: CASSGSGEVEAFF. This chain uses TRBV5-6 with TRBJ1-1, with D tentatively TRBD1 (6 bases). The CDR3 contains 13 residues. V dropped 4 bases and J dropped 8 bases, with 15 bases sitting between them. Germline CDR1 is SGHDT and CDR2 is YYEEEE. The variable domain in full, completed from reference TRBV5-6 and TRBJ1-1, reads DAGVTQSPTHLIKTRGQQVTLRCSPKSGHDTVSWYQQALGQGPQFIFQYYEEEERQRGNFPDRFSGHQFPNYSSELNVNALLLGDSALYLCASSGSGEVEAFFGQGTRLTVV.

This clonotype was counted between two and nine times. The chain couples TRBV11-2 to TRBJ2-7; the match to TRBD2 covers 7 bases. Losses at the gene ends were 1 base for V and 3 bases for J; bases not matched to a gene: 9. The germline CDR1 and CDR2 sequences are SGHAT and FQNNGV. CDR3 length equals 16 residues. CDR3: CASSLGATSRFYEQYF. The CDR3 bases are TGTGCCAGCAGCTTAGGTGCGACTAGCAGATTCTACGAGCAGTACTTC.

The gene calls are TRBV7-9 and TRBJ2-5; 7 positions agree with TRBD1. Trimming cost V 6 bases and J 2 bases; bases outside gene matches: 9. CDR1 is SEHNR and CDR2 is FQNEAQ in the germline V gene (reference sequence). The CDR3 has 15 amino acids. CDR3 sequence: CASSPGQTSQETQYF. The CDR3 nucleotides read TGTGCCAGCAGTCCGGGACAGACCTCGCAAGAGACCCAGTACTTC.

The chain uses TRBV7-2 and TRBJ1-1; no reliable D call. The CDR3 totals 15 residues. CDR1 SGHTA and CDR2 FQGNSA come from the germline V gene. V gave up 1 base and J gave up 1 base, with 10 bases separating them. The CDR3: CASSLVVAANTEAFF. Here the CDR3 DNA reads TGTGCCAGCAGCTTAGTTGTGGCAGCGAACACTGAAGCTTTCTTT.

This rearrangement joins TRBV7-2 to TRBJ2-5; D gene uncertain. TRBJ2-1 explains the end of the DNA better; the J call may be wrong. Germline assignment: CDR1 SGHTA and CDR2 FQGNSA. The CDR3 totals 13 residues. The CDR3 DNA reads as TGTGCCAGCAGCTTAAGGGTGAGTGGGAAGCAGTTCTTC. Residues: CASSLRVSGKQFF.

V usage is TRBV27 and J usage is TRBJ2-5; maybe TRBD2 (7 bases). The CDR3 spans 14 residues. Trimming stripped 3 bases from V and 4 bases from J, with 12 bases between. From germline, CDR1 is MNHEY and CDR2 SMNVEV (reference sequence). CDR3 in amino acids: CASSFMGGAETQYF. The CDR3 nucleotides read TGTGCCAGCAGTTTTATGGGGGGGGCAGAGACCCAGTACTTC.

This clonotype was found a few times. J is TRBJ2-3 and V is TRBV21-1. TRBV21-1 is annotated as a pseudogene. This CDR3 has 17 residues. The CDR3 DNA is TGTGCCAGCAGCAAGTCACAGCCTCTTACTAGCACAGATACGCAGTATTTT. It specifies CASSKSQPLTSTDTQYF.

The rearrangement links TRBV10-3 to TRBJ2-7, with a tentative D call TRBD1 (6 bases). Germline CDR1 and CDR2: ENHRY and SYGVKD. This CDR3 has 16 residues. V was trimmed by 4 bases and J by 3 bases, leaving 19 bases between them. The DNA for the CDR3 is TGTGCCATCAGTGTTACTACAGGGAAGGATATCTACGAGCAGTACTTC. Protein product: CAISVTTGKDIYEQYF.

This clonotype was seen a handful of times. The rearrangement links TRBV28 to TRBJ2-7; 7 bases match TRBD1. This CDR3 has 15 amino acids. Per the germline V gene, CDR1 is MDHEN and CDR2 is SYDVKM. The J segment lost 1 base and the V segment lost 6 bases, leaving 9 bases of the junction unmatched. The CDR3 DNA reads TGTGCCAGCAGCCGGGACAGAAATCCTTCCTACGAGCAGTACTTC. Protein sequence: CASSRDRNPSYEQYF.

The gene calls are TRBV9 and TRBJ2-5; possibly TRBD2 for D (8 bases). The J call is in doubt because the DNA end fits TRBJ2-1 better. The CDR3 is made up of 13 amino acids. CDR1 is SGDLS and CDR2 is YYNGEE in the germline V gene. The CDR3 DNA reads TGTGCCAGCACGGGAGGGGGCGAGAATGAGCAGTTCTTC. Residues: CASTGGGENEQFF.

CDR3 residues: CATRIGNTIYF. For the CDR3, the DNA is TGTGCCACCAGAATTGGAAACACCATATATTTT. This chain links TRBV12-3 or TRBV12-4 with TRBJ1-3; D is uncertain. The CDR3 is 11 amino acids. The V end was cut by 10 bases, the J end by 3 bases, with 7 bases between.

CDR3 in amino acids: CASSLSRGHLGTGELFF. CDR3 coding DNA: TGTGCCAGCAGCTTATCTCGAGGGCATCTCGGCACCGGGGAGCTGTTTTTT. The rearrangement links TRBV7-3 to TRBJ2-2, with D possibly TRBD2 on 5 matching bases. This CDR3 contains 17 residues. V was pared by 2 bases and J by 4 bases, with 17 bases between. In germline, CDR1 is SGHTA, CDR2 FQGTGA.

This clonotype was detected a few times. The V call is TRBV10-3, the J call TRBJ1-2; D gene uncertain. Trimming shortened V by 7 bases and J by 3 bases, and 6 bases separated the two germline ends. The CDR3 extends over 11 amino acids. Germline-derived CDR1 and CDR2 are ENHRY and SYGVKD. The CDR3, as DNA: TGTGCCATCAACTACGACTATGGCTACACCTTC. This encodes CAINYDYGYTF.

This clonotype was recorded once. The chain carries TRBV7-9 and TRBJ2-2, with D unclear. CDR1 and CDR2 from the germline V gene are SEHNR and FQNEAQ (reference sequence). The V end lost 3 bases, the J end lost 7 bases, and 9 bases lay between the germline ends. The CDR3 extends over 13 amino acids. The CDR3 protein is CASSFRRFGELFF. The DNA of the CDR3 is TGTGCCAGCAGCTTTCGACGCTTCGGGGAGCTGTTTTTT.

The CDR3 reads CASSVNTGYDTYEQYF. The CDR3 DNA sequence: TGCGCCAGCAGCGTAAATACAGGGTACGACACCTACGAGCAGTACTTC. The genes are TRBV5-1 and TRBJ2-7, with D possibly being TRBD1 (6 bases). Trimming removed 4 bases from V and 2 bases from J, with 19 bases in between. Germline CDR1 and CDR2: SGHRS and YFSETQ. This CDR3 comprises 16 residues. Looking up the rest from reference TRBV5-1 and TRBJ2-7 gives the full variable domain: KAGVTQTPRYLIKTRGQQVTLSCSPISGHRSVSWYQQTPGQGLQFLFEYFSETQRNKGNFPGRFSGRQFSNSRSEMNVSTLELGDSALYLCASSVNTGYDTYEQYFGPGTRLTVT.